The 19 T cell receptor beta chains below come from one sample, sequenced in a study of cytomegalovirus exposure and HLA in healthy donors. Clones were sequenced by immunoSEQ multiplex PCR, and TCRdb holds only the in-frame ones, with some missing. The sample contains 100,000 to 150,000 clones, about 88% of which appear only once. The sample taken for sequencing was PBMCs. These receptors were collected from a woman aged 18-35 years in good health and CMV-seronegative.

The rearrangement uses TRBV19 and TRBJ1-1; D is uncertain. From germline, CDR1 is LNHDA and CDR2 SQIVND (reference sequence). Trimming cost V 3 bases and J 8 bases, with 10 bases left between them. The CDR3 sequence is 12 residues long. CDR3 bases: TGTGCCAGTAGTATCTTCTCGGGGGAAGCTTTCTTT. This codes for CASSIFSGEAFF.

The genes are TRBV27 and TRBJ1-1; 7 bases line up with TRBD1. In germline, CDR1 is MNHEY, CDR2 SMNVEV (reference sequence). The CDR3 length is 15 residues. V lost 5 bases to trimming and J lost 4 bases; unmatched junction nucleotides: 10. The CDR3 here is CASSAKTGYGTEAFF. The CDR3 DNA sequence: TGTGCCAGCAGTGCCAAGACAGGGTACGGCACTGAAGCTTTCTTT.

The chain combines TRBV6-5 with TRBJ1-1; 11 bases map to TRBD1. V lost 2 bases, J lost 4 bases, and 3 bases stayed unmatched. The CDR3 consists of 15 residues. CDR1 and CDR2 (germline): MNHEY, SVGAGI. CDR3 residues: CASSYRGTGGTEAFF. The CDR3 DNA sequence: TGTGCCAGCAGTTACCGTGGGACAGGGGGCACTGAAGCTTTCTTT.

The V call is TRBV7-9, the J call TRBJ1-2; 7 bases line up with TRBD1. Germline CDR1 SEHNR, CDR2 FQNEAQ (reference sequence). V lost 4 bases to trimming and J lost 7 bases; unmatched junction nucleotides: 0. The CDR3 consists of 11 residues. The CDR3 is CASSYRGGYTF. DNA of the CDR3: TGTGCCAGCAGCTACAGGGGTGGCTACACCTTC.

The chain recombines TRBV18 with TRBJ2-7; D perhaps matches TRBD1 (6 bases). The CDR3 consists of 13 residues. Germline loops: CDR1 KGHSH, CDR2 LQKENI. With 3 bases removed from V and 2 bases from J, the gap between germline ends came to 8 bases. In DNA form, the CDR3 reads TGTGCCAGCTCACCGGACAGAGCCTACGAGCAGTACTTC. It translates to CASSPDRAYEQYF.

The chain couples TRBV19 to TRBJ2-1; TRBD2 agrees at 15 bases. The CDR3 has 14 residues. Trimming removed 7 bases from V and 6 bases from J; junction bases left unmatched: 1. The germline gives CDR1 LNHDA, CDR2 SQIVND (reference sequence). The CDR3 spells CASTGLAGGNEQFF. The CDR3 DNA is TGTGCCAGTACGGGACTAGCGGGGGGCAATGAGCAGTTCTTC.

V gene TRBV5-5 combines with J gene TRBJ1-1; D remains ambiguous. Trimming took off 0 bases at V and 10 bases at J, with 16 bases between the two ends. CDR1 and CDR2 from the germline V gene are SGHKS and YYEKEE (reference sequence). The CDR3 totals 14 residues. For the CDR3, the DNA is TGTGCCAGCAGCTTGGCGGTTCCGCAACCCGGAGCTTTCTTT. It is translated as CASSLAVPQPGAFF.

This chain uses TRBV7-8 with TRBJ1-5; no reliable D call. V dropped 1 base and J dropped 0 bases, with 10 bases sitting between them. Germline CDR1 and CDR2: SGHVS and FQNEAQ. The CDR3 has 16 residues. The CDR3 DNA reads as TGTGCCAGCAGCTTAGGCGCGGTGGGTAGCAATCAGCCCCAGCATTTT. Protein: CASSLGAVGSNQPQHF. The full variable domain, its missing parts supplied by reference TRBV7-8 and TRBJ1-5, is GAGVSQSPRYKVAKRGQDVALRCDPISGHVSLFWYQQALGQGPEFLTYFQNEAQLDKSGLPSDRFFAERPEGSVSTLKIQRTQQEDSAVYLCASSLGAVGSNQPQHFGDGTRLSIL.

The J gene is TRBJ2-7, the V gene TRBV6-1; TRBD2 matches 7 bases. The CDR3 sequence is 12 residues long. The trim removed 8 bases at V and 4 bases at J, leaving 5 bases unmatched. CDR1 is MNHNS, CDR2 SASEGT, per germline. CDR3 protein: CASLGRGYEQYF. The CDR3 nucleotides read TGTGCCAGCTTGGGGCGGGGGTACGAGCAGTACTTC.

V and J are TRBV6-6 and TRBJ1-5; tentatively, D is TRBD1 (5 bases). CDR1 is MNHNY, CDR2 SVGAGI, per germline (reference sequence). Trimming removed 4 bases at V and 10 bases at J, with 11 bases between. The CDR3 has 12 residues. CDR3 amino acids: CASSLGGGPQHF. CDR3 nucleotide sequence: TGTGCCAGCAGTTTGGGGGGTGGACCCCAGCATTTT.

This clone has just one count. The rearrangement links TRBV6-5 to TRBJ2-7; TRBD1 aligns across 9 bases. The CDR3 extends over 15 amino acids. Germline assignment: CDR1 MNHEY and CDR2 SVGAGI. V dropped 5 bases and J dropped 3; count of bases not matched to a gene: 8. CDR3 in amino acids: CASSPWGTGSYEQYF. The CDR3 coding sequence is TGTGCCAGCAGTCCATGGGGGACAGGGAGCTACGAGCAGTACTTC.

This chain uses TRBV5-1 with TRBJ2-5; D is possibly TRBD2 (6 bases). V shed 1 base and J shed 2 bases, with 12 bases lying between them. In germline, CDR1 is SGHRS, CDR2 YFSETQ. The CDR3 has 15 residues. CDR3 sequence reads: CASSLWRGQQETQYF. The CDR3 nucleotides are TGCGCCAGCAGCTTGTGGCGGGGTCAGCAAGAGACCCAGTACTTC.

The chain has TRBV11-2 and TRBJ1-6; D is possibly TRBD1 (6 bases). Germline CDR1 reads SGHAT; CDR2 reads FQNNGV. The CDR3 spans 16 residues. The V gene lost 8 bases and the J gene lost 7 bases, with 21 bases spanning the gap. CDR3 residues: CASRSIRDNVNSPLHF. CDR3 in DNA: TGTGCCAGCCGCTCCATCCGGGACAATGTGAATTCACCCCTCCACTTT.

As to this clone: Germline is not matched at one junction end, which may reflect a read error. The chain couples TRBV6-6 to TRBJ1-1; 7 positions agree with TRBD1. Germline-derived CDR1 and CDR2 are MNHNY and SVGAGI (reference sequence). The CDR3 totals 9 residues. The CDR3 DNA is TGTGCCAGCAGTCAACCGGGACAGTGG. As protein: CASSQPGQW.

The V and J genes are TRBV18 and TRBJ1-6, with D possibly being TRBD1 (6 bases). Trimming removed 2 bases at V and 5 bases at J, with 10 bases between. This CDR3 is 15 amino acids long. CDR1 is KGHSH, CDR2 LQKENI, per germline. The CDR3: CASSPGQPDNSPLHF. In nucleotides, the CDR3 is TGTGCCAGCTCACCAGGACAGCCCGATAATTCACCCCTCCACTTT.

The chain uses TRBV7-6 and TRBJ2-2; 7 bases fit TRBD1. The CDR3 loop spans 13 amino acids. Germline V gene lookup returns CDR1 SGHVS and CDR2 FNYEAQ. V lost 5 bases, J lost 6 bases, and 3 bases stayed unmatched. CDR3 nucleotides: TGTGCCAGCAGCGCCCAGGGGGCCGGGGAGCTGTTTTTT. It yields the protein CASSAQGAGELFF.

The chain employs TRBV14 and TRBJ1-6; no definite D call. The CDR3 is made up of 12 amino acids. Trimming stripped 4 bases from V and 10 bases from J, with 8 bases between. From germline, CDR1 is SGHDN and CDR2 FVKESK. The CDR3, as DNA: TGTGCCAGCAGCCCTATCTCGTCACCCCTCCACTTT. Its translation: CASSPISSPLHF. Looking up the rest from reference TRBV14 and TRBJ1-6 gives the full variable domain: EAGVTQFPSHSVIEKGQTVTLRCDPISGHDNLYWYRRVMGKEIKFLLHFVKESKQDESGMPNNRFLAERTGGTYSTLKVQPAELEDSGVYFCASSPISSPLHFGNGTRLTVT.

This clone was recorded a few times. This chain connects TRBV18 to TRBJ1-1; possible D gene TRBD1, 5 bases. Between the trimmed V and J ends, which lost 2 bases and 8 bases, there was a span of 15 bases. Germline loops: CDR1 KGHSH, CDR2 LQKENI. The CDR3 consists of 14 residues. The CDR3 sequence: CASSPDYVRGEAFF. CDR3 DNA: TGTGCCAGCTCACCAGATTACGTCCGGGGGGAAGCTTTCTTT. Full variable domain (rest looked up from reference TRBV18 and TRBJ1-1): NAGVMQNPRHLVRRRGQEARLRCSPMKGHSHVYWYRQLPEEGLKFMVYLQKENIIDESGMPKERFSAEFPKEGPSILRIQQVVRGDSAAYFCASSPDYVRGEAFFGQGTRLTVV.

This chain connects TRBV6-5 to TRBJ2-7, with D maybe TRBD1 (6 bases). V was trimmed by 5 bases and J by 6 bases, leaving 17 bases between them. CDR1 and CDR2 (germline): MNHEY, SVGAGI. The CDR3 runs 14 residues. For the CDR3, the DNA is TGTGCCAGCAGTGTACAGGGTAGTTGGGTCGAGCAGTACTTC. Translated, it gives CASSVQGSWVEQYF.